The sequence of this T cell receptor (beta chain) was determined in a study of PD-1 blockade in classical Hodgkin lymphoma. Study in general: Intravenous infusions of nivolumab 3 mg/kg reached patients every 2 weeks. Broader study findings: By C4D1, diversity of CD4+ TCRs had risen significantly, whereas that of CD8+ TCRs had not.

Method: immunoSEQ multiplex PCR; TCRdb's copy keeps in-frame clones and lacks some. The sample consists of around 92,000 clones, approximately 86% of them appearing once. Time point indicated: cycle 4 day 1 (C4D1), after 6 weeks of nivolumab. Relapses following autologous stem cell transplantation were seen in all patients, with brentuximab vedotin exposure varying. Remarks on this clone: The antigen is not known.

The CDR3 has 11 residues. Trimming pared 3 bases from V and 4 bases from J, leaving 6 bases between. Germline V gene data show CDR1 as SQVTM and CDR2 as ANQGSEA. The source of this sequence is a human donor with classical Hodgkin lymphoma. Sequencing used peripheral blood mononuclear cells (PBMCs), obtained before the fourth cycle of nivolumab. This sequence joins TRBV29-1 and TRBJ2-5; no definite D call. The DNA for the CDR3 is TGCAGCGTTGATCTGGGAGAGACCCAGTACTTC. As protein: CSVDLGETQYF.